This TCR beta chain stems from a study of blood T cell repertoires in COVID-19. Looking at the study overall: Both acute and convalescent COVID-19 samples were obtained from the United States, Italy and Spain.

Original analysis: Reference gene primer amplification gave nucleated cell count estimates. Libraries were prepared by immunoSEQ multiplex PCR; TCRdb keeps only in-frame clonotypes and omits some of them. V, J and clone size are taken as reported in that table, and D and trimming were inferred from the DNA itself. The sample has some 57,000 clones; around nine tenths are singletons. The germline V gene encodes CDR1 SGHDT and CDR2 YYEEEE. This CDR3 is built from 15 residues. The germline V and J ends were trimmed by 0 bases and 2 bases, with 11 bases remaining between them. The sequence derives from a man between 65 and 80 years old with acute or convalescent COVID-19. The rearrangement links TRBV5-6 to TRBJ1-1; D is ambiguous. Sequencing used peripheral blood. The CDR3 sequence is CASSLAQTPNTEAFF. As DNA, the CDR3 is TGTGCCAGCAGCTTGGCACAGACCCCAAACACTGAAGCTTTCTTT.